This entry is about one T cell receptor (beta chain). Mismatch with germline at one junction end may stem from a read error. Time point noted: healthy volunteer bleed at 2 weeks. The study extracted total RNA from unfractionated whole blood. This entry belongs to a study of human T cells and chemical hapten exposure. Germline CDR1 reads MDHEN; CDR2 reads SYDVKM. The CDR3 runs to 9 residues. TCRdb redid the calling of the RACE reads with MiXCR, one entry per CDR3 protein. The sample has approximately 90,000 distinct CDR3 sequences, approximately 9.7% seen once. The sample was whole blood. This sequence was found in a female donor in good health. Some clones in this sample may be carry-over from other donors' samples. The chain carries TRBV28 and TRBJ2-7, with TRBD2 matching 7 bases. CDR3: CVSGNEQYF. CDR3 nucleotides: TGTGTCAGCGGGAACGAGCAGTACTTC.